These 21 T cell receptor beta chains share one sample of origin, sequenced in a study of T cells after yellow fever vaccination. A single record per CDR3 protein comes from TCRdb applying MiXCR to the 5' RACE reads. The sample shows 200,000 to 300,000 distinct CDR3 sequences, 5.5% to 8.5% of them seen only once. Sequenced here: CD4+ T cells sorted from PBMCs, sampled on the day of the yellow fever booster vaccination. The receptors come from a man aged 25 to 40 who received the YFV17D yellow fever vaccine.

The table lists this clonotype with a few counts. This chain connects TRBV5-1 to TRBJ2-1; the match to TRBD1 covers 8 bases. In germline, CDR1 is SGHRS, CDR2 YFSETQ. This CDR3 comprises 15 residues. Trimming removed 0 bases from V and 8 bases from J; junction bases left unmatched: 7. CDR3 in amino acids: CASSLVGDRTDEQFF. The CDR3 nucleotides read TGCGCCAGCAGCTTGGTTGGGGACAGGACGGATGAGCAGTTCTTC.

The gene calls are TRBV6-2 or TRBV6-3 and TRBJ2-3; D is possibly TRBD1 or TRBD2 (5 bases each). The CDR3 contains 16 residues. The V end lost 2 bases, the J end lost 2 bases, and 14 bases lay between the germline ends. Germline V lookup: CDR1 MNHEY, CDR2 SVGEGT. CDR3 protein: CASSYRGRANTDTQYF. The CDR3 DNA follows: TGTGCCAGCAGTTACCGGGGACGGGCCAACACAGATACGCAGTATTTT.

In this sample, this clonotype turned up many times. The V gene is TRBV6-2 or TRBV6-3, the J gene TRBJ2-7; 8 positions match TRBD1. The germline V gene has CDR1 MNHEY and CDR2 SVGEGT. The CDR3 runs 14 residues. V was pared by 4 bases and J by 2 bases, with 4 bases of the junction left unmatched. CDR3 nucleotide sequence: TGTGCCAGCAGTTGGGGGACAGGTGCCTACGAGCAGTACTTC. Translating it yields CASSWGTGAYEQYF.

This clonotype was observed many times. This chain uses TRBV20-1 with TRBJ2-7; 8 bases agree with TRBD1. Germline-derived CDR1 and CDR2 are DFQATT and SNEGSKA (reference sequence). The CDR3 totals 12 residues. The V segment lost 4 bases and the J segment 5 bases; nucleotides outside the gene matches: 4. The CDR3 nucleotides are TGCAGTGCTAAGCCCAGGGGGCACGAGCAGTACTTC. Its translation is CSAKPRGHEQYF.

Only a few counts were recorded for this clonotype. The V and J genes are TRBV15 and TRBJ1-1; a weak D match, TRBD1 (6 bases). Germline values: CDR1 LNHNV, CDR2 YYDKDF (reference sequence). Trimming left V 2 bases short and J 3 bases short, with 13 bases between. This CDR3 comprises 15 residues. The CDR3 loop reads CATSRPLQGYTEAFF. The CDR3 bases are TGTGCCACCAGCAGACCCCTACAGGGTTACACTGAAGCTTTCTTT. The variable domain in full, completed from reference TRBV15 and TRBJ1-1, reads DAMVIQNPRYQVTQFGKPVTLSCSQTLNHNVMYWYQQKSSQAPKLLFHYYDKDFNNEADTPDNFQSRRPNTSFCFLDIRSPGLGDTAMYLCATSRPLQGYTEAFFGQGTRLTVV.

This clonotype was recorded a few times. The chain employs TRBV24-1 and TRBJ2-2; D is unclear. V dropped 8 bases and J dropped 0 bases, with 12 bases sitting between them. Germline values: CDR1 KGHDR, CDR2 SFDVKD. The CDR3 has 15 residues. The CDR3, as DNA: TGTGCCACCATGGTAGGGTATTCGAACACCGGGGAGCTGTTTTTT. It yields the protein CATMVGYSNTGELFF.

In this sample, this clonotype turned up a few times. V is TRBV6-2 or TRBV6-3 and J is TRBJ1-2; possibly TRBD1 for D (5 bases). From germline, CDR1 is MNHEY and CDR2 SVGEGT. CDR3 length: 16 amino acids. V gave up 4 bases and J gave up 4 bases, with 19 bases separating them. The CDR3 reads CASSWGPAGGGYGYTF. The CDR3 nucleotides are TGTGCCAGCAGTTGGGGCCCAGCGGGAGGCGGCTATGGCTACACCTTC.

This chain connects TRBV7-2 to TRBJ2-1, with 7 bases lining up with TRBD1. V shed 1 base, J shed 3 bases, and the junction held 3 bases outside the gene matches. CDR3 size: 15 residues. Germline loops: CDR1 SGHTA, CDR2 FQGNSA. The CDR3 region is CASSLVGQIYNEQFF. The CDR3 DNA reads TGTGCCAGCAGCTTAGTGGGACAGATCTACAATGAGCAGTTCTTC. The variable domain in full, completed from reference TRBV7-2 and TRBJ2-1, reads GAGVSQSPSNKVTEKGKDVELRCDPISGHTALYWYRQSLGQGLEFLIYFQGNSAPDKSGLPSDRFSAERTGGSVSTLTIQRTQQEDSAVYLCASSLVGQIYNEQFFGPGTRLTVL.

The V call is TRBV12-3 or TRBV12-4, the J call TRBJ2-1, with TRBD2 matching over 11 bases. Losses at the gene ends were 10 bases for V and 9 bases for J; bases not matched to a gene: 8. The CDR3 is 13 residues long. The CDR3 protein is CANRLAGGGEQFF. In nucleotides, the CDR3 is TGTGCCAACAGGCTAGCGGGAGGCGGTGAGCAGTTCTTC.

This clonotype was detected ten times or more. The chain employs TRBV20-1 and TRBJ2-4, with D possibly being TRBD1 (6 bases). Trimming removed 6 bases from V and 6 bases from J, with 21 bases in between. Germline CDR1 and CDR2: DFQATT and SNEGSKA (reference sequence). The CDR3 length is 15 residues. This CDR3 is CSANPPMGAGNIQYF. In DNA, the CDR3 is TGCAGTGCCAACCCACCAATGGGGGCGGGAAACATTCAGTACTTC.

This clonotype occurred a few times. The chain uses TRBV5-1 and TRBJ2-6; D remains ambiguous. Trimming removed 0 bases from V and 2 bases from J, with 12 bases in between. Germline-derived CDR1 and CDR2 are SGHRS and YFSETQ. CDR3 length equals 17 residues. The CDR3 here is CASSLGPGPPGANVLTF. The DNA of the CDR3 is TGCGCCAGCAGCTTGGGGCCAGGTCCCCCTGGGGCCAACGTCCTGACTTTC.

This clonotype was recorded many times. The V and J genes are TRBV7-9 and TRBJ2-4, with 10 positions matching TRBD1. After removal of 1 base from V and 9 bases from J, the junction contained 6 bases not matched to a gene. Per the germline V gene, CDR1 is SEHNR and CDR2 is FQNEAQ (reference sequence). This CDR3 contains 15 residues. The CDR3 loop is CASSLGDRGRGIQYF. Written as DNA, the CDR3 is TGTGCCAGCAGCTTAGGGGACAGGGGACGAGGCATTCAGTACTTC.

The chain uses TRBV4-3 and TRBJ1-1; tentative D call: TRBD1 (5 bases). Germline assignment: CDR1 LGHNA and CDR2 YSLEER. CDR3 length: 13 amino acids. V lost 0 bases and J 7 bases, leaving 9 bases between the germline ends. CDR3 sequence: CASSQDRALEAFF. CDR3 nucleotide sequence: TGCGCCAGCAGCCAAGACAGGGCACTTGAAGCTTTCTTT.

V is TRBV7-3 and J is TRBJ2-5, with D possibly being TRBD1 (5 bases). This CDR3 has 11 residues. CDR1 and CDR2 from the germline V gene are SGHTA and FQGTGA. V lost 9 bases and J lost 3, with 8 bases in between. The CDR3 DNA reads as TGTGCCAGGTCGACAGAAGAGACCCAGTACTTC. Protein product: CARSTEETQYF.

This clonotype was counted at least ten times. The rearrangement uses TRBV28 and TRBJ2-7; 9 bases agree with TRBD1. CDR3 length: 15 residues. The J segment lost 5 bases and the V segment lost 7 bases, leaving 12 bases of the junction unmatched. Germline V lookup: CDR1 MDHEN, CDR2 SYDVKM. This CDR3 reads CASTQGTGGNNEQYF. CDR3 bases: TGTGCCAGCACCCAGGGTACAGGGGGCAACAACGAGCAGTACTTC.

The DNA of the CDR3 is TGCGCCAGCAGCTTGGATGGGCGGGGGCCAGATACGCAGTATTTT. Its translation: CASSLDGRGPDTQYF. The chain combines TRBV5-1 with TRBJ2-3, with D perhaps matching TRBD2 (7 bases). Germline CDR1 and CDR2: SGHRS and YFSETQ. CDR3 length: 15 amino acids. V lost 0 bases to trimming and J lost 4 bases, with 12 bases between them.

This clonotype was counted ten times or more. This rearrangement joins TRBV20-1 to TRBJ2-5, with TRBD2 matching over 12 bases. Germline CDR1 reads DFQATT; CDR2 reads SNEGSKA (reference sequence). V lost 3 bases to trimming and J lost 5 bases; unmatched junction nucleotides: 7. This CDR3 spans 15 amino acids. CDR3 sequence: CSASEASGRVETQYF. DNA of the CDR3: TGCAGTGCTAGTGAAGCTAGCGGGAGGGTCGAGACCCAGTACTTC.

The chain carries TRBV4-3 and TRBJ2-1; possibly TRBD2 for D (6 bases). CDR3 length equals 14 residues. CDR1 and CDR2 from the germline V gene are LGHNA and YSLEER. Trimming took off 3 bases at V and 4 bases at J, with 10 bases between the two ends. The CDR3 coding sequence is TGCGCCAGCAGCCATGGGGAGGATTACAATGAGCAGTTCTTC. Amino acids: CASSHGEDYNEQFF.

This clonotype appeared a few times. This chain connects TRBV6-8 to TRBJ1-1; D is uncertain. The CDR3 spans 15 residues. The ends were cut back, 7 bases at V and 5 bases at J, with 20 bases in the middle. Per the germline V gene, CDR1 is MNHGY and CDR2 is SAAAGT. Here the CDR3 DNA reads TGTGCCAGCAACATATGGCAGGCCAAAGCAACTGAAGCTTTCTTT. Translated, it gives CASNIWQAKATEAFF.

The chain combines TRBV19 with TRBJ2-1; D possibly corresponds to TRBD2 (5 bases). Germline CDR1 LNHDA, CDR2 SQIVND (reference sequence). This CDR3 is built from 16 residues. Trimming stripped 0 bases from V and 6 bases from J, with 15 bases between. CDR3 DNA: TGTGCCAGTAGTATAGATCCCCCTAGCCGCGGCAATGAGCAGTTCTTC. This sequence encodes CASSIDPPSRGNEQFF.

This clonotype was seen many times. This chain uses TRBV23-1 with TRBJ2-1; no definite D call. TRBV23-1 is marked as an open reading frame, function uncertain. The CDR3 has 9 amino acids. The V end was cut by 4 bases, the J end by 14 bases, with 6 bases between. CDR3 nucleotides: TGCGCCAGCAGTCTACCGGAGTTCTTC. Amino acids: CASSLPEFF.